This T cell receptor (beta chain) appears in the sequencing data of a study of blood T cell repertoires in COVID-19. The overall study: The origin of the acute and convalescent COVID-19 samples was the United States, Italy and Spain. PBMCs, B-cell-depleted T cells, or T cells provided the cDNA or gDNA that made up the material.

Details on this clone: The junction and the germline gene differ at one end; a read error may be behind it.

The CDR3 consists of 18 residues. Germline V gene lookup returns CDR1 SGHKS and CDR2 YYEKEE (reference sequence). In the original analysis: Estimated nucleated cell counts came from reference gene primer amplification. The data were produced by immunoSEQ multiplex PCR, yet TCRdb's version contains in-frame clones alone and is incomplete. That table gives V, J and clone size, and the DNA gave D and trimming. The table lists approximately 200,000 clones, about 91% of them singletons. The source is a woman younger than 45 with acute or convalescent COVID-19. J is TRBJ2-2 and V is TRBV5-5; 9 bases line up with TRBD1. The sample taken for sequencing was peripheral blood. This chain's CDR3 is CASSLVETGGAGTGELFF. The CDR3, as DNA: TGTGCCAGCAGTTTGGTGGAAACAGGGGGCGCAGGCACCGGGGAGCTGTTTTTT.